The clone carrying this T cell receptor (beta chain) was detected only a few times. Its antigen is unidentified. This sample stems from a study of T cells in Graves' hyperthyroidism and ophthalmopathy. Across the whole study: Prior to any treatment, at the point of initial diagnosis, peripheral blood was collected. Study-level results: Stable hyperthyroidism was separated from ophthalmopathy by a model based on 13 V-J features.

Unmatched junction bases numbered 4, after V lost 2 bases and J lost 5 bases. This CDR3 comprises 15 residues. The V gene's germline CDR1 is SEHNR and CDR2 FQNEAQ (reference sequence). Newly diagnosed hyperthyroidism patients aged 18 to 65 years had disease lasting under 2 months. The authors took PBMCs from roughly 10 ml fresh peripheral blood. The investigators amplified TCR beta CDR3 regions from RNA transcripts. HTBI primers were employed in a first-round RT-PCR of the TCR CDR3. A single record per CDR3 protein comes from TCRdb applying MiXCR to the multiplex PCR reads. This table has roughly 580,000 distinct CDR3 sequences, approximately 15% appearing once.

Input material: blood. The rearrangement links TRBV7-9 to TRBJ2-3; 10 bases are shared with TRBD1. The clonotype was recovered from a woman aged 25 to 39 with Graves' hyperthyroidism that later progressed to Graves' ophthalmopathy. The CDR3, as DNA: TGTGCCAGCAGCTTAAGACAGGGGGCGAGAGATACGCAGTATTTT. Its protein is CASSLRQGARDTQYF.